Listed below are T cell receptor beta chains from one sample, sequenced in a study of OX40 agonist ivuxolimab in advanced cancers. TCRdb's table, derived via immunoSEQ multiplex PCR, lists solely in-frame clones and lacks some. The table lists tens of thousands of clones, less than 90% of them singletons. The sample here was CD4+ or CD8+ T cells sorted from blood, taken in a trial of the OX40 agonist ivuxolimab. Receptor source: an adult with an advanced solid tumor such as melanoma, head and neck, liver or kidney cancer. The CDR3 runs from the conserved cysteine through the conserved F or W. Fields, in order: V gene, D gene, J gene, clone size, CDR3 protein, CDR3 DNA. D genes are given only for firm matches. Size tells how often a clone was seen (once, few, many) or the class of an expanded clone, and some rows leave it out.

V gene: TRBV10-3; D gene: NA; J gene: TRBJ2-6; clone size: NA; CDR3 protein: CAISDPRSGANVLTF; CDR3 DNA: TGTGCCATCAGTGATCCCCGCTCTGGGGCCAACGTCCTGACTTTC
V gene: TRBV6-1; D gene: TRBD1; J gene: TRBJ1-1; clone size: NA; CDR3 protein: CASSRQGEDTEAFF; CDR3 DNA: TGTGCCAGCAGCAGACAGGGAGAGGACACTGAAGCTTTCTTT
V gene: TRBV27; D gene: NA; J gene: TRBJ2-2; clone size: NA; CDR3 protein: CASSPSRGASPTGELFF; CDR3 DNA: TGTGCCAGCAGCCCCTCGAGGGGCGCTTCCCCCACCGGGGAGCTGTTTTTT
V gene: TRBV5-1; D gene: NA; J gene: TRBJ1-1; clone size: NA; CDR3 protein: CASSVPPNTEAFF; CDR3 DNA: TGCGCCAGCAGCGTCCCTCCCAACACTGAAGCTTTCTTT
V gene: TRBV30; D gene: TRBD1; J gene: TRBJ2-7; clone size: NA; CDR3 protein: CAWSVRWDSFSYEQYF; CDR3 DNA: TGTGCCTGGAGTGTACGGTGGGACAGTTTCTCCTACGAGCAGTACTTC
V gene: TRBV9; D gene: NA; J gene: TRBJ1-1; clone size: NA; CDR3 protein: CASSPGFDREAFF; CDR3 DNA: TGTGCCAGCAGCCCCGGATTCGACAGGGAAGCTTTCTTT
V gene: TRBV7-6; D gene: NA; J gene: TRBJ1-3; clone size: NA; CDR3 protein: CASSRLAADNSGNTIYF; CDR3 DNA: TGTGCCAGCAGCCGCCTGGCGGCGGATAACTCTGGAAACACCATATATTTT
V gene: TRBV6-5; D gene: NA; J gene: TRBJ1-3; clone size: NA; CDR3 protein: CASSLDRQGNTIYF; CDR3 DNA: TGTGCCAGCAGTTTAGATCGACAGGGAAACACCATATATTTT
V gene: TRBV7-2; D gene: NA; J gene: TRBJ2-2; clone size: once; CDR3 protein: CASSLADIFFGTGELFF; CDR3 DNA: TGTGCCAGCAGCTTAGCGGACATTTTTTTCGGGACCGGGGAGCTGTTTTTT
V gene: TRBV5-1; D gene: NA; J gene: TRBJ2-5; clone size: NA; CDR3 protein: CASQEGRGETQYF; CDR3 DNA: TGCGCCAGCCAGGAGGGGCGAGGAGAGACCCAGTACTTC
V gene: TRBV5-6; D gene: TRBD1; J gene: TRBJ2-7; clone size: NA; CDR3 protein: CASSPLTTGVSSYEQYF; CDR3 DNA: TGTGCCAGCAGCCCCCTTACCACAGGGGTTAGCTCCTACGAGCAGTACTTC
V gene: TRBV7-8; D gene: TRBD1; J gene: TRBJ1-1; clone size: NA; CDR3 protein: CASSLNGQGAEAFF; CDR3 DNA: TGTGCCAGCAGCTTAAACGGACAGGGTGCTGAAGCTTTCTTT
V gene: TRBV7-9; D gene: TRBD1; J gene: TRBJ2-7; clone size: NA; CDR3 protein: CASSLSGGQGFYEQYF; CDR3 DNA: TGTGCCAGCAGCTTATCGGGGGGACAGGGTTTCTACGAGCAGTACTTC
V gene: TRBV6-6; D gene: NA; J gene: TRBJ1-3; clone size: NA; CDR3 protein: CASRPTGTAGNTIYF; CDR3 DNA: TGTGCCAGCAGACCGACCGGCACGGCCGGAAACACCATATATTTT
V gene: TRBV19; D gene: NA; J gene: TRBJ2-2; clone size: NA; CDR3 protein: CASSIVPGVMLFF; CDR3 DNA: TGTGCCAGTAGTATAGTGCCAGGGGTGATGTTGTTTTTT
V gene: TRBV4-1; D gene: NA; J gene: TRBJ2-5; clone size: NA; CDR3 protein: CASSQDATRDETQYF; CDR3 DNA: TGCGCCAGCAGCCAAGATGCCACCAGGGATGAGACCCAGTACTTC
V gene: TRBV25-1; D gene: NA; J gene: TRBJ1-6; clone size: NA; CDR3 protein: CATTEGNWNSPLHF; CDR3 DNA: TGTGCCACCACCGAAGGGAATTGGAATTCACCCCTCCACTTT
V gene: TRBV5-1; D gene: NA; J gene: TRBJ2-2; clone size: NA; CDR3 protein: CASSFLQGGTGELFF; CDR3 DNA: TGCGCCAGCAGCTTTTTGCAGGGAGGCACCGGGGAGCTGTTTTTT
V gene: TRBV6-5; D gene: TRBD2; J gene: TRBJ2-5; clone size: few; CDR3 protein: CASSRTSGLGGQYF; CDR3 DNA: TGTGCCAGCAGTCGGACTAGCGGGTTAGGCGGCCAGTACTTC
V gene: TRBV11-2; D gene: TRBD1; J gene: TRBJ1-2; clone size: NA; CDR3 protein: CASSPTGGGYGYTF; CDR3 DNA: TGTGCCAGCAGTCCCACAGGGGGCGGCTATGGCTACACCTTC
V gene: TRBV5-6; D gene: TRBD1; J gene: TRBJ1-5; clone size: NA; CDR3 protein: CASSLWDRDHQPQHF; CDR3 DNA: TGTGCCAGCAGCTTGTGGGACAGGGATCATCAGCCCCAGCATTTT
V gene: TRBV2; D gene: TRBD1; J gene: TRBJ2-3; clone size: NA; CDR3 protein: CANGQGRADTQYF; CDR3 DNA: TGTGCCAACGGACAGGGGAGGGCAGATACGCAGTATTTT
V gene: TRBV2; D gene: TRBD1; J gene: TRBJ2-2; clone size: NA; CDR3 protein: CASIRQGAGELFF; CDR3 DNA: TGTGCCAGCATTAGACAGGGGGCCGGGGAGCTGTTTTTT
V gene: TRBV19; D gene: NA; J gene: TRBJ1-4; clone size: NA; CDR3 protein: CASSPRQATNEKLFF; CDR3 DNA: TGTGCCAGTAGTCCCCGACAGGCAACTAATGAAAAACTGTTTTTT
V gene: TRBV5-6; D gene: TRBD1; J gene: TRBJ1-1; clone size: NA; CDR3 protein: CASSLRDSRPFF; CDR3 DNA: TGTGCCAGCAGCTTGAGGGACAGCCGGCCTTTCTTT
V gene: TRBV28; D gene: TRBD1; J gene: TRBJ2-5; clone size: once; CDR3 protein: CASSSQTGVETQYF; CDR3 DNA: TGTGCCAGCAGTTCCCAGACAGGGGTCGAGACCCAGTACTTC
V gene: TRBV25-1; D gene: TRBD1; J gene: TRBJ1-1; clone size: NA; CDR3 protein: CASSAGQERGNTEAFF; CDR3 DNA: TGTGCCAGCAGTGCGGGACAGGAGAGGGGAAACACTGAAGCTTTCTTT
V gene: TRBV19; D gene: NA; J gene: TRBJ2-1; clone size: once; CDR3 protein: CASRNTGNLGGQFF; CDR3 DNA: TGTGCCAGTAGAAATACGGGGAACCTGGGGGGGCAGTTCTTC
V gene: TRBV30; D gene: NA; J gene: TRBJ2-7; clone size: NA; CDR3 protein: CAWSGLYEQYF; CDR3 DNA: TGTGCCTGGAGTGGACTATACGAGCAGTACTTC
V gene: TRBV19; D gene: NA; J gene: TRBJ1-1; clone size: NA; CDR3 protein: CASTLKNTEAFF; CDR3 DNA: TGTGCCAGTACCCTCAAGAACACTGAAGCTTTCTTT
V gene: TRBV2; D gene: TRBD2; J gene: TRBJ2-2; clone size: NA; CDR3 protein: CASIVGLAGGAGELFF; CDR3 DNA: TGTGCCAGCATTGTGGGACTAGCGGGAGGAGCCGGGGAGCTGTTTTTT
V gene: TRBV2; D gene: NA; J gene: TRBJ1-5; clone size: few; CDR3 protein: CASSGGGRGQPQHF; CDR3 DNA: TGTGCCAGCAGTGGGGGAGGAAGGGGTCAGCCCCAGCATTTT
V gene: TRBV29-1; D gene: TRBD2; J gene: TRBJ2-1; clone size: NA; CDR3 protein: CSVEGLADEQFF; CDR3 DNA: TGCAGCGTTGAGGGACTAGCTGATGAGCAGTTCTTC
V gene: TRBV6-1; D gene: NA; J gene: TRBJ2-3; clone size: NA; CDR3 protein: CASREMLSTDTQYF; CDR3 DNA: TGTGCCAGCAGAGAGATGTTGAGCACAGATACGCAGTATTTT
V gene: TRBV7-8; D gene: NA; J gene: TRBJ2-7; clone size: NA; CDR3 protein: CASSPRDFSYEQYF; CDR3 DNA: TGTGCCAGCAGCCCGCGGGACTTCTCCTACGAGCAGTACTTC
V gene: TRBV6-5; D gene: NA; J gene: TRBJ1-2; clone size: few; CDR3 protein: CASRTGLAYGYTF; CDR3 DNA: TGTGCCAGCAGGACGGGACTGGCTTATGGCTACACCTTC
V gene: TRBV5-1; D gene: NA; J gene: TRBJ2-6; clone size: NA; CDR3 protein: CASSSTTGFSGANVLTF; CDR3 DNA: TGCGCCAGCAGCTCGACCACAGGCTTCTCTGGGGCCAACGTCCTGACTTTC
V gene: TRBV7-2; D gene: NA; J gene: TRBJ2-5; clone size: NA; CDR3 protein: CASSLVARVMQETQYF; CDR3 DNA: TGTGCCAGCAGCTTAGTCGCCAGGGTAATGCAAGAGACCCAGTACTTC